The source of this T cell receptor beta chain is a study of T cells in Graves' hyperthyroidism and ophthalmopathy. TCR beta CDR3 sequences were amplified from RNA transcripts. HTBI primers were the set used in a first-round RT-PCR of the TCR CDR3. MiXCR, applied by TCRdb to the multiplex PCR reads, yields one record per CDR3 protein. Of roughly 400,000 distinct CDR3 sequences detected, over 12% appear once; the ten largest clones hold 25% to 30%. At least ten counts were recorded for this clonotype. The V segment lost 4 bases and the J segment 5 bases; nucleotides outside the gene matches: 5. The CDR3 is 15 residues long. The V gene's germline CDR1 is SGHDN and CDR2 FVKESK.

This sequence originates from a man aged 45-65 years with Graves' ophthalmopathy. The V gene is TRBV14, the J gene TRBJ1-6; 7 nucleotides line up with TRBD1. Material for sequencing was blood. The CDR3 region is CASSLGTDNNSPLHF. The CDR3 bases are TGTGCCAGCAGCCTGGGGACAGACAATAATTCACCCCTCCACTTT.